Below are 30 T cell receptor beta chains sequenced from a single sample in a study of blood T cell repertoires in COVID-19. Libraries were prepared by immunoSEQ multiplex PCR; TCRdb keeps only in-frame clonotypes and omits some of them. The sample comprises about 210,000 clones, approximately 85% of which are singletons, and 2% to 3% rests with the top ten. Sequenced sample: peripheral blood. All receptors derive from a woman in her sixties or seventies with COVID-19, enrolled during active disease.

The chain recombines TRBV7-2 with TRBJ2-3; 10 nucleotides line up with TRBD2. CDR3 length: 17 residues. Losses at the gene ends were 0 bases for V and 3 bases for J; bases not matched to a gene: 6. Germline CDR1 reads SGHTA; CDR2 reads FQGNSA. In nucleotides, the CDR3 is TGTGCCAGCAGCTTAGCAAGCGGGAGGGGAAAAACAGATACGCAGTATTTT. Protein: CASSLASGRGKTDTQYF.

The J gene is TRBJ1-2, the V gene TRBV24-1, with 8 bases that match TRBD1. Germline loops: CDR1 KGHDR, CDR2 SFDVKD. V shed 2 bases and J 5 bases; nucleotides not matched to a gene: 6. The CDR3 loop spans 15 amino acids. The CDR3 DNA reads as TGTGCCACCAGTGATTGGACAGGGAGGGGATATGGCTACACCTTC. This sequence encodes CATSDWTGRGYGYTF.

The chain uses TRBV29-1 and TRBJ1-5; 9 positions match TRBD1. Trimming removed 4 bases from V and 9 bases from J; junction bases left unmatched: 7. In germline, CDR1 is SQVTM, CDR2 ANQGSEA. The CDR3 has 13 amino acids. This chain's CDR3 is CSVGGQGVGPQHF. In DNA form, the CDR3 reads TGCAGCGTTGGGGGACAGGGAGTTGGGCCCCAGCATTTT.

The gene calls are TRBV7-2 and TRBJ2-3; D is undetermined. Germline CDR1 SGHTA, CDR2 FQGNSA. The germline V and J ends were trimmed by 2 bases and 1 base, with 4 bases remaining between them. The CDR3 contains 13 residues. The CDR3 DNA reads TGTGCCAGCAGCTTACCGGGCACAGATACGCAGTATTTT. It codes for CASSLPGTDTQYF.

The genes are TRBV7-2 and TRBJ2-1, with 9 nucleotides matching TRBD2. Trimming took 0 bases from V and 7 from J; bases not matched to a gene: 7. The CDR3 spans 16 residues. Germline CDR1 and CDR2: SGHTA and FQGNSA. The chain's CDR3 is CASSLAVAGAGNEQFF. The CDR3 DNA is TGTGCCAGCAGCTTAGCGGTAGCGGGAGCTGGGAATGAGCAGTTCTTC.

The chain recombines TRBV5-5 with TRBJ2-1; maybe TRBD1 (6 bases). This CDR3 has 15 amino acids. V was trimmed by 4 bases and J by 4 bases, leaving 15 bases between them. Germline V gene sequence: CDR1 SGHKS, CDR2 YYEKEE (reference sequence). The CDR3: CASSPRDTSYNEQFF. The CDR3 nucleotides are TGTGCCAGCAGCCCCCGGGACACTTCATACAATGAGCAGTTCTTC.

The CDR3, as DNA: TGTGCCAGCTCCACCACGAGGGAGAGTGGGGATGAGCAGTTCTTC. Amino acids: CASSTTRESGDEQFF. The V call is TRBV18, the J call TRBJ2-1; tentatively, D is TRBD2 (5 bases). The CDR3 is made up of 15 amino acids. Trimming removed 6 bases from V and 8 bases from J, with 20 bases in between. CDR1 is KGHSH and CDR2 is LQKENI in the germline V gene.

The rearrangement joins TRBV7-8 to TRBJ2-3, with D uncertain. The V gene lost 2 bases and the J gene lost 3 bases, with 9 bases spanning the gap. The CDR3 has 14 amino acids. The germline V gene has CDR1 SGHVS and CDR2 FQNEAQ. The DNA for the CDR3 is TGTGCCAGCAGCTTATCCTGGGCGACAGATACGCAGTATTTT. The encoded protein is CASSLSWATDTQYF.

The sample holds a few counts of this clone. The rearrangement joins TRBV6-2 or TRBV6-3 to TRBJ2-7, with 9 bases aligning to TRBD1. J gave up 4 bases and V 2 bases, and 15 bases lay outside the gene matches. The length of the CDR3 is 18 residues. Germline V lookup: CDR1 MNHEY, CDR2 SVGEGT. The CDR3 DNA reads TGTGCCAGCAGTTACCAACCACCGGGACAGGGCTTGGGGTACGAGCAGTACTTC. This encodes CASSYQPPGQGLGYEQYF.

The J gene is TRBJ1-1, the V gene TRBV3-1 (or the pseudogene TRBV3-2); possibly TRBD1 for D (6 bases). There are 14 residues in the CDR3. V dropped 3 bases and J dropped 2 bases, with 10 bases sitting between them. Germline CDR1 LGHDT, CDR2 YNNKEL (reference sequence). CDR3 amino acids: CASSHGTKNTEAFF. The CDR3 region has the DNA TGTGCCAGCAGCCACGGGACAAAAAACACTGAAGCTTTCTTT.

In its sample, this clone was seen once. The chain employs TRBV19 and TRBJ2-1; D is undetermined. V shed 4 bases and J shed 2 bases, with 6 bases lying between them. The CDR3 totals 13 residues. Per the germline V gene, CDR1 is LNHDA and CDR2 is SQIVND (reference sequence). The CDR3 DNA reads TGTGCCAGTAGTACCCGGGCCTACAATGAGCAGTTCTTC. Residues: CASSTRAYNEQFF.

This clone was counted between two and nine times. This chain joins TRBV4-2 and TRBJ2-7, with 7 bases aligning to TRBD1. Germline V gene data show CDR1 as LGHNA and CDR2 as YNFKEQ. V was clipped by 0 bases and J by 2 bases; unmatched bases: 10. This CDR3 comprises 17 residues. The CDR3 reads CASSQDVGDSPTYEQYF. The CDR3 coding sequence is TGTGCCAGCAGCCAAGATGTCGGGGACAGTCCTACCTACGAGCAGTACTTC.

Comment on this clone: Likely a read error: the CDR3 ends without its conserved phenylalanine or tryptophan. The limits of the CDR3 on the DNA are not certain, so only TCRdb's listed CDR3 is given. V gene TRBV4-3 combines with J gene TRBJ1-1; the table gives TRBD1 as D, unverified against the DNA. Germline CDR1 reads LGHNA; CDR2 reads YSLEER. The CDR3 is 13 amino acids long, termini counted. The CDR3 here is CASSQGAGAKLQS.

The rearrangement links TRBV18 to TRBJ1-1; TRBD1 matches at 8 bases. CDR3 length: 15 amino acids. Germline V gene lookup returns CDR1 KGHSH and CDR2 LQKENI. Trimming at V came to 4 bases and at J to 1 base, leaving 5 bases not matched to a gene. Here the CDR3 reads CASSRGDRSNTEAFF. The DNA of the CDR3 is TGTGCCAGCTCACGAGGGGACAGGTCGAACACTGAAGCTTTCTTT.

This chain connects TRBV7-3 to TRBJ2-3; a weak D match, TRBD2 (6 bases). The length of the CDR3 is 18 residues. Germline V gene data show CDR1 as SGHTA and CDR2 as FQGTGA. V was pared by 1 base and J by 2 bases, with 19 bases between. The CDR3 here is CASSLRAAGIQVTDTQYF. The DNA for the CDR3 is TGTGCCAGCAGCTTAAGGGCGGCGGGGATCCAAGTCACAGATACGCAGTATTTT.

The CDR3 protein is CASRTHRDNQETQYF. The CDR3 DNA reads as TGTGCCAGTAGAACACACCGGGACAACCAAGAGACCCAGTACTTC. The chain joins TRBV19 to TRBJ2-5; D perhaps matches TRBD1 (6 bases). This CDR3 is 15 amino acids long. The ends were cut back, 6 bases at V and 0 bases at J, with 14 bases in the middle. CDR1 is LNHDA and CDR2 is SQIVND in the germline V gene (reference sequence).

The chain links TRBV24-1 to TRBJ1-5, with a tentative D call TRBD1 (6 bases). From germline, CDR1 is KGHDR and CDR2 SFDVKD. Trimming took off 3 bases at V and 5 bases at J, with 13 bases between the two ends. CDR3 size: 15 residues. The CDR3 is CATSDTGRKHQPQHF. DNA for the CDR3: TGTGCCACCAGTGATACAGGGCGTAAACATCAGCCCCAGCATTTT.

The chain carries TRBV9 and TRBJ1-2; no definite D call. Trimming pared 4 bases from V and 7 bases from J, leaving 20 bases between. The germline V gene encodes CDR1 SGDLS and CDR2 YYNGEE. CDR3 length: 15 residues. In DNA, the CDR3 is TGTGCCAGCAGCCCTCTGGAGGTGGAGGTCTCTGGCTACACCTTC. Translated, it gives CASSPLEVEVSGYTF.

The chain combines TRBV28 with TRBJ1-1, with a tentative D call TRBD1 (5 bases). Germline V gives CDR1 MDHEN, CDR2 SYDVKM. Trimming shortened V by 7 bases and J by 8 bases, and 17 bases separated the two germline ends. CDR3 length: 13 residues. In nucleotides, the CDR3 is TGTGCCAGCAACCCTGGAATGACAGCCGAAGCTTTCTTT. Its protein is CASNPGMTAEAFF.

The genes are TRBV29-1 and TRBJ1-2; TRBD1 matches 8 bases. Unmatched junction bases numbered 16, after V lost 7 bases and J lost 6 bases. The CDR3 extends over 15 amino acids. Germline CDR1 is SQVTM and CDR2 is ANQGSEA. CDR3 sequence: CSGVRQGARNDGYTF. As DNA, the CDR3 is TGCAGCGGGGTCCGTCAGGGGGCGAGGAACGATGGCTACACCTTC.

The chain couples TRBV7-9 to TRBJ2-7, with TRBD2 as a possible D gene (6 bases). The V end was cut by 6 bases, the J end by 0 bases, with 18 bases between. Germline V CDR1 and CDR2: SEHNR, FQNEAQ (reference sequence). This CDR3 is 16 amino acids long. The CDR3, as DNA: TGTGCCAGCAGTCCCACCTTGGGGGGAAGCTCCTACGAGCAGTACTTC. Protein product: CASSPTLGGSSYEQYF.

The chain couples TRBV6-5 to TRBJ2-2, with D possibly TRBD1 on 6 matching bases. V dropped 10 bases and J dropped 2 bases, with 14 bases sitting between them. The V gene's germline CDR1 is MNHEY and CDR2 SVGAGI. The CDR3 covers 14 residues. The CDR3 bases are TGTGCCACCGCCGGGACAACAAACACCGGGGAGCTGTTTTTT. This encodes CATAGTTNTGELFF.

This chain links TRBV19 with TRBJ1-1; 9 bases are shared with TRBD1. V lost 4 bases to trimming and J lost 3 bases; unmatched junction nucleotides: 12. Germline CDR1 LNHDA, CDR2 SQIVND (reference sequence). CDR3 length: 17 residues. The CDR3: CASSTVPGQGWDTEAFF. The CDR3 DNA follows: TGTGCCAGTAGTACGGTCCCGGGACAGGGATGGGACACTGAAGCTTTCTTT.

V gene TRBV5-4 combines with J gene TRBJ2-3; 10 positions agree with TRBD2. Germline values: CDR1 SGHNT, CDR2 YYREEE (reference sequence). The CDR3 totals 18 residues. Losses at the gene ends were 0 bases for V and 0 bases for J; bases not matched to a gene: 7. The CDR3, as DNA: TGTGCCAGCAGCTTGGACCTAGCGGGAGTAACTAGCACAGATACGCAGTATTTT. Translating it yields CASSLDLAGVTSTDTQYF.

The chain links TRBV30 to TRBJ1-6, with D perhaps TRBD1 (5 bases). The V gene's germline CDR1 is GTSNPN and CDR2 SVGIG (reference sequence). V was trimmed by 6 bases and J by 7 bases, leaving 13 bases between them. The CDR3 length is 13 residues. CDR3 sequence: CACRLGGNSPLHF. The CDR3 DNA sequence: TGTGCCTGCCGACTTGGGGGGAATTCACCCCTCCACTTT.

The V gene is TRBV10-3, the J gene TRBJ1-3, with D perhaps TRBD1 (6 bases). This CDR3 contains 17 residues. Germline loops: CDR1 ENHRY, CDR2 SYGVKD. The V end lost 2 bases, the J end lost 4 bases, and 18 bases lay between the germline ends. DNA of the CDR3: TGTGCCATCAGTGAGAACTCGATGGGAACAGGGGGAAACACCATATATTTT. Protein product: CAISENSMGTGGNTIYF.

The V gene is TRBV7-2, the J gene TRBJ2-7; 10 bases align to TRBD1. CDR1 and CDR2 (germline): SGHTA, FQGNSA. The CDR3 runs 16 residues. V trimming: 6 bases; J trimming: 7 bases; junction bases outside the gene matches: 15. CDR3 amino acids: CASSYYSGTGAGEQYF. CDR3 DNA: TGTGCCAGCAGTTACTACTCCGGGACAGGGGCGGGTGAGCAGTACTTC.

The rearrangement uses TRBV5-5 and TRBJ1-2, with 8 bases lining up with TRBD1. This CDR3 is 15 amino acids long. Germline V gene lookup returns CDR1 SGHKS and CDR2 YYEKEE (reference sequence). J gave up 8 bases and V 4 bases, and 13 bases lay outside the gene matches. In DNA, the CDR3 is TGTGCCAGCAGCACCACAGGGGGTATGGTTGGAGGCTACACCTTC. The encoded protein is CASSTTGGMVGGYTF. The variable domain in full, completed from reference TRBV5-5 and TRBJ1-2, reads DAGVTQSPTHLIKTRGQQVTLRCSPISGHKSVSWYQQVLGQGPQFIFQYYEKEERGRGNFPDRFSARQFPNYSSELNVNALLLGDSALYLCASSTTGGMVGGYTFGSGTRLTVV.

CDR3 nucleotide sequence: TGTGCCAGTAGTTTTCCCTCAGGGGGAGGCACTGAAGCTTTCTTT. Translation gives CASSFPSGGGTEAFF. This sequence joins TRBV19 and TRBJ1-1, with 7 bases lining up with TRBD1. The CDR3 totals 15 residues. Germline values: CDR1 LNHDA, CDR2 SQIVND (reference sequence). Losses at the gene ends were 5 bases for V and 4 bases for J; bases not matched to a gene: 10.

The rearrangement joins TRBV6-5 to TRBJ2-7; D not certain. V dropped 6 bases and J dropped 3 bases, with 12 bases sitting between them. CDR1 is MNHEY, CDR2 SVGAGI, per germline. The CDR3 sequence is 13 residues long. CDR3 in DNA: TGTGCCAGCAGCTTGGGCCGAAACTACGAGCAGTACTTC. It specifies CASSLGRNYEQYF.